This T cell receptor (beta chain) was profiled in a study of blood T cells in healthy people across ages. A second PCR of 7 to 11 cycles used a sample-barcoded 5' primer and a J-beta primer mix. TCRdb reprocessed the 5' RACE reads with MiXCR, giving one entry per CDR3 protein. Of over 600,000 distinct CDR3 sequences listed, approximately 53% are singletons. The study recruited healthy Caucasian donors from Russia who were aged roughly 6 to 90. Total RNA was isolated from each sample in quantities of at least 5.5 micrograms. This clonotype was sampled from a man aged 40-50 years in good health. The sample consisted of blood.

The CDR3 nucleotides are TGTGCCAGCAAATTCTCGCCCTACGAGCAGTACTTC. This translates into CASKFSPYEQYF. The chain uses TRBV2 and TRBJ2-7; D is undetermined. In germline, CDR1 is SNHLY, CDR2 FYNNEI. V lost 7 bases and J 2 bases, leaving 9 bases between the germline ends. The CDR3 is made up of 12 amino acids.